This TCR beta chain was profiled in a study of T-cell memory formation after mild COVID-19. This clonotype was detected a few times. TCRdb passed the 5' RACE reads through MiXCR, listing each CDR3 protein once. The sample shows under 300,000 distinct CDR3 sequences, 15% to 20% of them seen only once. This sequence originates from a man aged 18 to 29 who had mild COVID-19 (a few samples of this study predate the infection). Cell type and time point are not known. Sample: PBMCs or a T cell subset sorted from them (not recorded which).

The CDR3 bases are TGTGCCAGCAGCCCTTGGACTAGCGGCAGCTCCTACAATGAGCAGTTCTTC. This codes for CASSPWTSGSSYNEQFF. The chain carries TRBV5-5 and TRBJ2-1; TRBD2 matches at 10 bases. The J segment lost 0 bases and the V segment lost 4 bases, leaving 7 bases of the junction unmatched. The germline V gene encodes CDR1 SGHKS and CDR2 YYEKEE (reference sequence). The CDR3 consists of 17 residues.